What follows is one TCR beta chain and its context. The CDR3 covers 17 residues. Trimming removed 4 bases from V and 0 bases from J; junction bases left unmatched: 8. Germline CDR1 MNHNS, CDR2 SASEGT. These data originate in a study of blood T cell repertoires in COVID-19. Profiled with immunoSEQ multiplex PCR; TCRdb holds only in-frame clones, not every one. This table holds approximately 120,000 clones, more than 85% found once. The chain joins TRBV6-1 to TRBJ1-1; TRBD1 matches at 10 bases. Sample: peripheral blood. The sequence came from a human donor with acute or convalescent COVID-19. The donor label of this sample is uncertain. Here the CDR3 DNA reads TGTGCCAGCAGTGGGACAGGGGGAGAACTGATGAACACTGAAGCTTTCTTT. Protein product: CASSGTGGELMNTEAFF.